This is a list of T cell receptor beta chains from one sample in a study of blood T cell repertoires in COVID-19. Only in-frame clones appear in the TCRdb table, and some are missing; sequencing was by immunoSEQ multiplex PCR. The data show around 140,000 clones, more than 70% seen once. The material sequenced was peripheral blood. These receptors originate from a woman in her sixties or seventies with acute or convalescent COVID-19. Each CDR3 is given with its conserved first and last residue. D genes are given only for firm matches. Clone size is shown for a subset of rows, as once, few, many or a class of expanded clone.

d_gene	v_gene	j_gene	abundance	CDR3aa	CDR3nt
TRBD2	TRBV7-9	TRBJ2-7	-	CASTSSWTSSYEQYF	TGTGCCAGCACCTCCTCTTGGACTAGCAGTTACGAGCAGTACTTC
-	TRBV11-3	TRBJ2-7	-	CASSLAWGDYEQYF	TGTGCCAGCAGCTTAGCATGGGGCGATTACGAGCAGTACTTC
-	TRBV11-3	TRBJ1-2	-	CASSFVGQGPTF	TGTGCCAGCAGCTTCGTGGGGCAGGGCCCTACCTTC
TRBD2	TRBV6-2/TRBV6-3	TRBJ2-2	-	CASSYGGTSGPTGELFF	TGTGCCAGCAGTTATGGGGGGACTAGCGGACCAACCGGGGAGCTGTTTTTT
-	TRBV30	TRBJ1-2	-	CAWSVSGNGYTF	TGTGCCTGGAGTGTTTCGGGGAATGGCTACACCTTC
-	TRBV19	TRBJ2-7	-	CASSWEQDLYF	TGTGCCAGTAGTTGGGAACAGGATCTGTACTTC
-	TRBV19	TRBJ2-3	-	CASTSGGSDTQYF	TGTGCCAGTACATCGGGTGGGTCAGATACGCAGTATTTT
-	TRBV19	TRBJ1-2	many	CASSIVAGGYTF	TGTGCCAGTAGTATAGTCGCGGGCGGCTACACCTTC
TRBD2	TRBV7-9	TRBJ2-5	-	CASSPRGLASGETQYF	TGTGCCAGCAGCCCCAGGGGACTAGCGTCAGGAGAGACCCAGTACTTC
-	TRBV28	TRBJ1-5	-	CASRERHQPQHF	TGTGCCAGCAGGGAGAGGCATCAGCCCCAGCATTTT
-	TRBV11-3	TRBJ2-2	-	CASSPMGGSAGELFF	TGTGCCAGCAGCCCAATGGGGGGTTCAGCCGGGGAGCTGTTTTTT
-	TRBV12-3/TRBV12-4	TRBJ1-3	-	CASTQASGNTIYF	TGTGCCAGCACCCAGGCCTCTGGAAACACCATATATTTT
TRBD1	TRBV6-5	TRBJ1-6	once	CASRGDSSYNSPLHF	TGTGCCAGCAGGGGGGACAGCTCCTATAATTCACCCCTCCACTTT
TRBD1	TRBV29-1	TRBJ1-2	few	CSVEATGTYGYTF	TGCAGCGTTGAGGCGACAGGGACCTATGGCTACACCTTC
-	TRBV5-1	TRBJ2-2	-	CASSVQGTGELFF	TGCGCCAGCAGCGTACAGGGTACCGGGGAGCTGTTTTTT
-	TRBV12-3/TRBV12-4	TRBJ2-7	-	CASALRSTYEQYF	TGTGCCAGCGCACTCCGGTCGACCTACGAGCAGTACTTC
-	TRBV7-9	TRBJ1-3	-	CASSLAVRAGNTIYF	TGTGCCAGCAGCTTAGCGGTCAGGGCCGGAAACACCATATATTTT
TRBD1	TRBV2	TRBJ1-2	-	CASSEAPGQGASGYTF	TGTGCCAGCAGTGAAGCCCCGGGACAGGGGGCGTCTGGCTACACCTTC
TRBD1	TRBV4-2	TRBJ1-2	-	CASSQGFLPGQGGYGYTF	TGTGCCAGCAGCCAAGGCTTCCTCCCGGGACAGGGCGGATATGGCTACACCTTC
-	TRBV7-9	TRBJ1-6	once	CTSGRGSESSPLHF	TGTACCAGCGGCAGGGGTAGCGAGAGTTCACCCCTCCACTTT
-	TRBV28	TRBJ1-2	-	CASTTSREHGYTF	TGTGCCAGCACCACGAGCAGGGAACATGGCTACACCTTC
-	TRBV18	TRBJ1-4	-	CASSQITEEKLFF	TGTGCCAGCTCACAAATAACAGAGGAAAAACTGTTTTTT
-	TRBV7-2	TRBJ2-7	once	CASSLAGRGSYEQYF	TGTGCCAGCAGCTTAGCTGGCAGGGGTTCCTACGAGCAGTACTTC
-	TRBV11-3	TRBJ1-3	-	CASSLQVNTIYF	TGTGCCAGCAGCCTACAGGTGAACACCATATATTTT
TRBD2	TRBV25-1	TRBJ2-5	-	CASRGGSGRETQYF	TGTGCCAGCAGGGGCGGGAGTGGCCGAGAGACCCAGTACTTC
TRBD1	TRBV19	TRBJ1-2	-	CASSRQGRSGYTF	TGTGCCAGTAGCCGACAGGGAAGGAGTGGCTACACCTTC
TRBD1	TRBV28	TRBJ2-1	-	CASSYRGVAYNEQFF	TGTGCCAGCAGTTACAGGGGGGTCGCCTACAATGAGCAGTTCTTC
TRBD2	TRBV12-3/TRBV12-4	TRBJ2-1	-	CASRGGGNEQFF	TGTGCCAGCCGGGGGGGAGGTAATGAGCAGTTCTTC
-	TRBV6-6	TRBJ2-7	-	CASRYDREVSYEQYF	TGTGCCAGCAGGTACGACAGGGAGGTTTCCTACGAGCAGTACTTC
-	TRBV15	TRBJ2-7	-	CATSRDSPYEQYF	TGTGCCACCAGCAGAGATTCTCCCTACGAGCAGTACTTC
TRBD1	TRBV11-3	TRBJ2-7	-	CASSLDLTGSSYEQYF	TGTGCCAGCAGCTTAGATCTGACAGGGTCCTCCTACGAGCAGTACTTC
-	TRBV5-6	TRBJ1-4	-	CASRPLTGSSNEKLFF	TGTGCCAGCAGACCTCTAACAGGGTCTTCTAATGAAAAACTGTTTTTT
-	TRBV10-3	TRBJ1-1	-	CAISEDALSLGGEAFF	TGTGCCATCAGTGAGGACGCACTCAGTCTCGGAGGTGAAGCTTTCTTT
TRBD1	TRBV5-1	TRBJ1-3	-	CASSLGQGAAGNTIYF	TGCGCCAGCAGCTTGGGACAGGGGGCTGCTGGAAACACCATATATTTT
-	TRBV11-3	TRBJ1-6	-	CASSLDRWENNSPLHF	TGTGCCAGCAGCTTAGATCGTTGGGAGAATAATTCACCCCTCCACTTT
-	TRBV19	TRBJ2-2	-	CASSIEGAGSTGELFF	TGTGCCAGTAGTATAGAAGGGGCCGGCAGCACCGGGGAGCTGTTTTTT
TRBD1	TRBV2	TRBJ2-3	-	CASRIGQGADTQYF	TGTGCCAGCAGAATCGGACAGGGGGCAGATACGCAGTATTTT
TRBD2	TRBV25-1	TRBJ2-3	-	CASRKAGARPDTQYF	TGTGCCAGCAGAAAAGCGGGGGCCCGGCCAGATACGCAGTATTTT
TRBD1	TRBV7-7	TRBJ2-1	-	CASSLTGGHEQFF	TGTGCTAGCAGCTTGACAGGGGGCCATGAGCAGTTCTTC
-	TRBV6-6	TRBJ1-4	-	CATLGGSTNEKLFF	TGTGCCACCCTGGGGGGATCTACTAATGAAAAACTGTTTTTT
TRBD1	TRBV4-2	TRBJ2-2	-	CASSQYRGRNTGELFF	TGTGCCAGCAGCCAATACAGGGGCCGTAACACCGGGGAGCTGTTTTTT
-	TRBV19	TRBJ1-1	-	CAAGGGAGVNTEAFF	TGTGCCGCAGGTGGGGGCGCGGGGGTGAACACTGAAGCTTTCTTT
-	TRBV28	TRBJ1-5	-	CASSSLGGALGQPQHF	TGTGCCAGCAGTTCTCTGGGAGGGGCGTTGGGTCAGCCCCAGCATTTT
TRBD2	TRBV11-3	TRBJ2-7	once	CASSPRLAGRYEQYF	TGTGCCAGCAGCCCGAGACTAGCGGGGCGATACGAGCAGTACTTC
TRBD1	TRBV19	TRBJ2-6	once	CASSPYLTGTGANVLTF	TGTGCCAGTAGCCCTTACCTGACAGGGACTGGGGCCAACGTCCTGACTTTC
TRBD2	TRBV11-3	TRBJ2-3	-	CASSRPGLAGTLKDTQYF	TGTGCCAGCAGCCGTCCGGGACTAGCGGGGACCTTGAAGGATACGCAGTATTTT
-	TRBV15	TRBJ1-5	once	CATSREQFSNQPQHF	TGTGCCACCAGCAGAGAGCAGTTTAGCAATCAGCCCCAGCATTTT
-	TRBV9	TRBJ1-2	many	CASSVNPIGEGYGYTF	TGTGCCAGCAGCGTAAATCCGATAGGGGAGGGCTATGGCTACACCTTC
TRBD1	TRBV5-5	TRBJ1-6	-	CASSSQTGGLSPLHF	TGTGCCAGCAGCTCTCAGACAGGGGGCCTGTCACCCCTCCACTTT
-	TRBV4-1	TRBJ1-2	-	CASSQGWTASGYTF	TGCGCCAGCAGCCAAGGGTGGACAGCGTCTGGCTACACCTTC
TRBD2	TRBV14	TRBJ2-5	-	CASSQDRPRGVTQYF	TGTGCCAGCAGCCAAGACCGTCCGCGGGGGGTGACCCAGTACTTC
-	TRBV19	TRBJ1-6	-	CASSKIQGSSYNSPLHF	TGTGCCAGTAGTAAAATCCAGGGCAGCTCCTATAATTCACCCCTCCACTTT
TRBD2	TRBV2	TRBJ2-2	-	CASRYLAGDAGELFF	TGTGCCAGCAGATACCTAGCGGGGGACGCCGGGGAGCTGTTTTTT
TRBD2	TRBV5-1	TRBJ2-7	-	CASSSGLAGYEQYF	TGCGCCAGCAGCTCAGGACTAGCGGGGTACGAGCAGTACTTC
-	TRBV11-2	TRBJ2-3	-	CASSLAGDTQYF	TGTGCCAGCAGCTTAGCAGGAGATACGCAGTATTTT
TRBD1	TRBV19	TRBJ1-1	-	CASTLDRGRISEAFF	TGTGCCAGTACCCTGGACAGGGGGCGTATCTCTGAAGCTTTCTTT
-	TRBV7-9	TRBJ1-2	few	CASSSWRGKVPYGYTF	TGTGCCAGCAGCTCATGGCGGGGGAAGGTCCCTTATGGCTACACCTTC
-	TRBV11-3	TRBJ1-6	-	CASSLRQASYNSPLHF	TGTGCCAGCAGCTTGAGACAGGCCTCCTATAATTCACCCCTCCACTTT
TRBD1	TRBV28	TRBJ2-7	-	CASSHGQGYEQYF	TGTGCCAGCAGTCACGGACAGGGGTACGAGCAGTACTTC